Included here is one T cell receptor (beta chain) sequence, with context. This clonotype was seen repeatedly, ten times or more. The clone's antigen remains unknown. Per-base qualities were not stored, and no clone one base away is much larger. As encoded in the germline V gene, CDR1 is SQVTM while CDR2 is ANQGSEA. The cysteine opens and the phenylalanine closes a CDR3 of 12 amino acids. The sequence is cut down to CDR3 DNA, 36 bases in frame from base 1. V ends up 7 bases short and J 3 bases short, with an unmatched junction base count of 3. For repertoire sequencing, TCR beta CDR3 regions were amplified from RNA transcripts. A first-round RT-PCR used HTBI primers with the Qiagen OneStep RT-PCR kit, followed by a second-round multiplex PCR, size selection and purification. Libraries were sequenced on an Illumina HiSeq2000 using paired-end 100 bp reads. Concerning the study's data processing: SOAPnuke was used to process the reads, throwing out any read that had adapters, had uncalled bases, had a mean Phred below 15, or lacked an exact constant-primer or identifier match. High-quality paired reads were merged with COPE v1.2.5. Each unique nucleotide sequence was treated as a clonotype, and MiTCR v1.1 was used to align the clonotypes to the IMGT TRB V, D and J references. The analysis was limited to V-J combinations with a frequency above 0.0001, which together covered 99.2% of the repertoires. For each V-J combination, a TCR clonal expansion and chaos score was defined as the ratio of F50 clonal expansion to chaos observed in the TCRdist matrix. Welch's t-statistics and random forest were used to reduce features to about a dozen V-J combinations, which were fed into a naive Bayes classifier. The similarity between thyroid and blood repertoires was quantified using the Morisita-Horn index. TCRdb handled the public reads itself, with Q25 trimming in fastp and clone calling in MiXCR, and kept productive beta chains. All rows with the same CDR3 protein become a single entry with the most common DNA and genes. The V and J calls and clone size come from TCRdb's table, not from the authors' own analysis. For this sample the table gives hundreds of thousands of distinct CDR3 sequences, of which 20% to 25% were detected only once. Of the sample, roughly 44% falls within the top ten clones.

This sample was taken from a study of Graves' ophthalmopathy and Graves' hyperthyroidism (dated by TCRdb to 2016 to 2018). At the level of the whole study: Peripheral blood was collected before any treatment was given, at the time of initial diagnosis. The study used TCR beta repertoire signatures to distinguish Graves' ophthalmopathy from Graves' hyperthyroidism and to predict progression to ophthalmopathy. In total, 135 blood samples were TCR-sequenced: 40 to 45 ophthalmopathy, under 80 hyperthyroidism and some 17 hyperthyroidism-to-ophthalmopathy patients. To explore V-J signatures distinguishing ophthalmopathy from hyperthyroidism, a discovery set of about a hundred patients (roughly 44 ophthalmopathy, roughly 60 stable hyperthyroidism) was enrolled. For independent validation, a separate cohort was made up of approximately 19 hyperthyroidism patients plus 17 patients who later progressed from hyperthyroidism to ophthalmopathy. In roughly six hyperthyroidism patients, the T-cell repertoires found in thyroid tissue were compared with those found in blood. Once sampling was done, hyperthyroidism patients were given methimazole at a starting dose of 30 mg daily, while ophthalmopathy patients were given high-dose intravenous methylprednisolone. The 85 to 100 discovery patients were divided at random into training and test sets in a 7:3 ratio. Here is what the overall study found, with its caveats: Sample size was not statistically predetermined, and group allocation was not concealed from the investigators. In cross-validation, the 13-signature model distinguished ophthalmopathy from stable hyperthyroidism with 85% to 90% sensitivity and around 81% specificity, and in the test set the corresponding values were approximately 80% and 75%. Most expanded thyroid clonotypes with frequency above 0.001 were also detected in blood, suggesting blood repertoires may reflect the thyroid immune response. In validation, the model predicted ophthalmopathy progression with less than 71% sensitivity and approximately 72% specificity; roughly 11 predicted patients were CT-confirmed with GO in a median of approximately 6.2 months.

Patients with ophthalmopathy had moderately to severely active disease, with a Clinical Activity Score of 3 or more, a NOSPECS grade of 4 or more, and a disease duration of less than 3 months. Patients with other autoimmune diseases, uncontrolled infections, pregnancy or lactation were excluded. Clinical symptoms, serum thyroxine, TRAb, thyroid ultrasound and orbital computed tomography were used for diagnosis. Using Ficoll-Paque density gradient centrifugation, PBMCs were isolated from over 8.5 ml of fresh peripheral blood. Total RNA was extracted with Trizol reagent and quality-checked on an Agilent 2100 Bioanalyzer.

The sample was peripheral blood. The clonotype was recovered from a woman in her forties or fifties with Graves' ophthalmopathy. Donor details come from another sample of the same person, matched by shared clones. Recombination linked TRBV29-1 to TRBJ2-7, with TRBD2 identical over 10 junction bases. The DNA reads as follows: TGCAGCGCTGCTAGCGGGGGCTACGAGCAGTACTTC. Protein translation: CSAASGGYEQYF.